These T cell receptor beta chains were read from a single sample in a study of OX40 agonist ivuxolimab in advanced cancers. Measured with immunoSEQ multiplex PCR; TCRdb has only the in-frame clones, and not every one. The sample shows more than 65,000 clones, 85% of them seen only once. The sample here was CD4+ or CD8+ T cells sorted from blood, taken in a trial of the OX40 agonist ivuxolimab. These receptors originate from an adult with an advanced solid tumor such as melanoma, head and neck, liver or kidney cancer. The CDR3 runs from the conserved cysteine through the conserved F or W. A D gene is named only where the DNA matches it firmly. Not every row has a clone size; where given, it reads once, few, many or a size class.

TRBJ1-4	NA	NA	TRBV2	TGTGCCAGCAGTGCCAGGCGCGGATATGAAAAACTGTTTTTT	CASSARRGYEKLFF
TRBJ2-5	NA	NA	TRBV7-9	TGTGCCAGCAGCTTAGCAGCGCAAGGAGAGACCCAGTACTTC	CASSLAAQGETQYF
TRBJ1-1	NA	NA	TRBV18	TGTGCCAGCTCGGGTATATGGAACACTGAAGCTTTCTTT	CASSGIWNTEAFF
TRBJ1-1	once	NA	TRBV30	TGTGCCTGGAGTAAGAGGAATGCTAGGAACACTGAAGCTTTCTTT	CAWSKRNARNTEAFF
TRBJ1-1	NA	TRBD1	TRBV6-5	TGTGCCAGCAACAAACAGGGGGCAAGAGACACTGAAGCTTTCTTT	CASNKQGARDTEAFF
TRBJ2-1	NA	NA	TRBV10-3	TGTGCCATCAGTGAGTCTTATCGCCCACCGCCCCGGCCCAATGAGCAGTTCTTC	CAISESYRPPPRPNEQFF
TRBJ1-5	NA	NA	TRBV19	TGTGCCAGTAGTATAGAGGGCGATCAGCCCCAGCATTTT	CASSIEGDQPQHF
TRBJ2-5	NA	TRBD1	TRBV7-2	TGTGCCAGCAGCTTGACCGGGACAGGATCCGGACAGACCCAGTACTTC	CASSLTGTGSGQTQYF
TRBJ1-2	once	TRBD1	TRBV5-4	TGTGCCAGCACTTTGGGCTCGGGACAGGGGTATGGCTACACCTTC	CASTLGSGQGYGYTF
TRBJ2-1	NA	NA	TRBV18	TGTGCCAGCTCACCACGGGCAGGGGGGGATGAGCAGTTCTTC	CASSPRAGGDEQFF